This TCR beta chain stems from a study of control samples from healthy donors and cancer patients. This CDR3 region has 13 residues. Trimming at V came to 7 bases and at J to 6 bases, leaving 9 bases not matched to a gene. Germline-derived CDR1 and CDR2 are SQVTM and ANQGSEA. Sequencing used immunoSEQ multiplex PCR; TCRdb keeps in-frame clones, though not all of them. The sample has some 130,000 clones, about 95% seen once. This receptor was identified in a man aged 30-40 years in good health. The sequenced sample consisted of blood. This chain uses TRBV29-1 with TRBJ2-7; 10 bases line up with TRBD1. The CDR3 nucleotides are TGCAGCGCCTCGACAGGGGGCTCCAGCGAGCAGTACTTC. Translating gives CSASTGGSSEQYF.